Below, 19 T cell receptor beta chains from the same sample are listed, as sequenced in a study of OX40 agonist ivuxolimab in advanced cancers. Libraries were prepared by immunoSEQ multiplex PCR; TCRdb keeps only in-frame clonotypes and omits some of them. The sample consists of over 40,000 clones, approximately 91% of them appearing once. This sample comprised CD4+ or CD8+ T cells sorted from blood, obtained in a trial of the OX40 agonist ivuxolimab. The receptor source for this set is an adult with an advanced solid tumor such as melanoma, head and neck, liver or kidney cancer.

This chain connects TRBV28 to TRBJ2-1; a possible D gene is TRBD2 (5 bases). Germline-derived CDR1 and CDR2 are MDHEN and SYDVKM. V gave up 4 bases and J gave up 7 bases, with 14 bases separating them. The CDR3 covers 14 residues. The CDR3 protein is CASSSPHRGNEQFF. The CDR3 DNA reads TGTGCCAGCAGTTCGCCTCACCGAGGGAATGAGCAGTTCTTC.

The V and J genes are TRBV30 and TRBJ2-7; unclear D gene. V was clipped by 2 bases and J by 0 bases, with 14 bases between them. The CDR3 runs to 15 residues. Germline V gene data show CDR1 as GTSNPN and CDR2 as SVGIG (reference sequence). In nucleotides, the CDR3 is TGTGCCTGGAGTCGCGACCCTACTTACTCCTACGAGCAGTACTTC. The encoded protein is CAWSRDPTYSYEQYF.

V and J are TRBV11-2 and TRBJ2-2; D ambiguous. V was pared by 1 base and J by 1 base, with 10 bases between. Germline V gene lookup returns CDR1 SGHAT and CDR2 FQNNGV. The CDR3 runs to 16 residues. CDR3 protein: CASSLGDFLNTGELFF. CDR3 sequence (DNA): TGTGCCAGCAGCTTAGGCGACTTCCTGAACACCGGGGAGCTGTTTTTT.

In DNA form, the CDR3 reads TGTGCCAGCAGATATAGCGGGGGGAGCACAGATACGCAGTATTTT. It is translated as CASRYSGGSTDTQYF. The V and J genes are TRBV6-6 and TRBJ2-3, with 10 bases aligning to TRBD2. After removal of 6 bases from V and 0 bases from J, the junction contained 3 bases not matched to a gene. The length of the CDR3 is 15 residues. CDR1 and CDR2 from the germline V gene are MNHNY and SVGAGI (reference sequence).

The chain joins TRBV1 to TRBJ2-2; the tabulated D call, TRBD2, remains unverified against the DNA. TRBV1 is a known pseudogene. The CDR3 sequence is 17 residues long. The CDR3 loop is CTSSQENGGNNTGELFF. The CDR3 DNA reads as TGCACCAGCAGCCAAGAAAACGGGGGGAATAACACCGGGGAGCTGTTTTTT.

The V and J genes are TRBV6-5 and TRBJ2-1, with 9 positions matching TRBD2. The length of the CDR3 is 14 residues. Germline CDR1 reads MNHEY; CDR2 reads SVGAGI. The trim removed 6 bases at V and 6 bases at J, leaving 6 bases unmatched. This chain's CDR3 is CASSLSGGSNEQFF. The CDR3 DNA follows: TGTGCCAGCAGCCTTAGCGGGGGATCCAATGAGCAGTTCTTC.

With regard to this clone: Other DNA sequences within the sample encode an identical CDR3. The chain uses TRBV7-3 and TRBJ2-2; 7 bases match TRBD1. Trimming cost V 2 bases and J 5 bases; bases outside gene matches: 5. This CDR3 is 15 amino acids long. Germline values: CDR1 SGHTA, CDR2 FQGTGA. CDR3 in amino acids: CASSLGSGGTGELFF. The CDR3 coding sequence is TGTGCCAGCAGCTTAGGTTCAGGGGGTACCGGGGAGCTGTTTTTT.

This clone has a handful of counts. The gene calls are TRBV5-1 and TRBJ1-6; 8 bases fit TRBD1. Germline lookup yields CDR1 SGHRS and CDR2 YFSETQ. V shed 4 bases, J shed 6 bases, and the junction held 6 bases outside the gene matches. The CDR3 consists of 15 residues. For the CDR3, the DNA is TGCGCCAGCAGCCTAACCGGGACAGGTAATTCACCCCTCCACTTT. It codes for CASSLTGTGNSPLHF.

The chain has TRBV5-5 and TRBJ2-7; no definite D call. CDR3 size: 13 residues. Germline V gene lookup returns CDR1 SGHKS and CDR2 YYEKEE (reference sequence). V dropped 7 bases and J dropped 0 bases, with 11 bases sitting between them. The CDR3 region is CASVGPISYEQYF. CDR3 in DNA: TGTGCCAGCGTCGGTCCGATCTCCTACGAGCAGTACTTC.

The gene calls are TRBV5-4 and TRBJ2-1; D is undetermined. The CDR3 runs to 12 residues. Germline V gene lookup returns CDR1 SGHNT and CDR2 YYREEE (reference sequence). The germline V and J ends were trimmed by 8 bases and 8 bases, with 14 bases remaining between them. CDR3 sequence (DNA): TGTGCCAGTACTACCCCCCTAGATGAGCAGTTCTTC. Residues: CASTTPLDEQFF.

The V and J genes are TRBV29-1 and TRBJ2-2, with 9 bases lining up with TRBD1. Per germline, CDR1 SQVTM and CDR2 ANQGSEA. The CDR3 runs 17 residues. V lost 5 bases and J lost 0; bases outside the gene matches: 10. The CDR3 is CSVTGQGVFANTGELFF. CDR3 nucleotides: TGCAGCGTTACGGGACAGGGAGTATTCGCGAACACCGGGGAGCTGTTTTTT.

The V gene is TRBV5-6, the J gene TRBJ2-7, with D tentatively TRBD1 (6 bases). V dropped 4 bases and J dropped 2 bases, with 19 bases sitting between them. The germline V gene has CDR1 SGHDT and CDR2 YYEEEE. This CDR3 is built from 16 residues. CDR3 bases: TGTGCCAGCAGCCAACAAGTCGGACAGCCCCCCTACGAGCAGTACTTC. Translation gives CASSQQVGQPPYEQYF.

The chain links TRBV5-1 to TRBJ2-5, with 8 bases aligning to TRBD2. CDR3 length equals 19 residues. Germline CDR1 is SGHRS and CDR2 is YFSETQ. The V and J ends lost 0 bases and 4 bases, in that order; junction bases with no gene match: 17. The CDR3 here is CASSLAGRGGRVSGETQYF. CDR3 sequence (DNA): TGCGCCAGCAGCTTGGCCGGTCGCGGGGGGCGGGTTTCAGGAGAGACCCAGTACTTC.

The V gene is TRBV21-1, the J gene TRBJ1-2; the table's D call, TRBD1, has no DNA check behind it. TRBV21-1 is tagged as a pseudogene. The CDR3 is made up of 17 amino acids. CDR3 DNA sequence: TGTGCCAGCAGCAACGACTTCGGTTGGGACAGGTTCGATGGCTACACCTTC. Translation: CASSNDFGWDRFDGYTF.

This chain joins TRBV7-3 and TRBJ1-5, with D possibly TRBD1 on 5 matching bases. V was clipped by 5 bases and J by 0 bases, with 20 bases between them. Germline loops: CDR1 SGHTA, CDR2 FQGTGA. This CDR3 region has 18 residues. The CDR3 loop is CASSPRCLGVYSNQPQHF. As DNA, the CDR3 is TGTGCCAGCAGCCCGCGCTGTTTGGGGGTATATAGCAATCAGCCCCAGCATTTT.

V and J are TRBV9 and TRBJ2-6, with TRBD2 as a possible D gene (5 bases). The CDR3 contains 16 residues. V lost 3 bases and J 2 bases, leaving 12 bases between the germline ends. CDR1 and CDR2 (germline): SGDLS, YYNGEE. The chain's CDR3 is CASSAGVGAGANVLTF. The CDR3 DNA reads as TGTGCCAGCAGCGCCGGGGTCGGCGCTGGGGCCAACGTCCTGACTTTC.

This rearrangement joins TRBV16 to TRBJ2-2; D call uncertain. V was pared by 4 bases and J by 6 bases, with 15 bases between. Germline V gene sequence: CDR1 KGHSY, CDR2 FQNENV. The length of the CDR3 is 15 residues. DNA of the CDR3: TGTGCCAGCAGCCCCGGTCATATGAAAGCCGGGGAGCTGTTTTTT. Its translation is CASSPGHMKAGELFF. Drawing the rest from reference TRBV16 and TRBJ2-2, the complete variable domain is GEEVAQTPKHLVRGEGQKAKLYCAPIKGHSYVFWYQQVLKNEFKFLISFQNENVFDETGMPKERFSAKCLPNSPCSLEIQATKLEDSAVYFCASSPGHMKAGELFFGEGSRLTVL.

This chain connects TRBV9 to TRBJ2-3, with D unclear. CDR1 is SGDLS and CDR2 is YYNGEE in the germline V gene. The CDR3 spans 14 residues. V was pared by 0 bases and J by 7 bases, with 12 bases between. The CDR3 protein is CASSVESVRNTQYF. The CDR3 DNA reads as TGTGCCAGCAGCGTAGAGTCCGTCCGAAATACGCAGTATTTT.

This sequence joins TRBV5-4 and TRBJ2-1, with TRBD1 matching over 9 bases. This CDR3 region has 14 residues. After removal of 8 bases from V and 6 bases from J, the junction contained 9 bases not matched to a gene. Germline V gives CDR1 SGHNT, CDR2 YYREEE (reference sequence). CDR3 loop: CASYRGRAGNEQFF. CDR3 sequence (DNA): TGTGCCAGTTACAGGGGGCGAGCCGGCAATGAGCAGTTCTTC.